The text below deals with one T cell receptor beta chain. The antigen is not known. The source of the sample is a study of CD8 T cells in Susac syndrome. Findings of the study overall: It was acknowledged by the study that relatively few individuals were included in its TCR sequencing and HLA analysis.

Control patients had untreated stable or active relapsing-remitting multiple sclerosis by revised McDonald criteria. The germline V gene encodes CDR1 SGHNT and CDR2 YYREEE (reference sequence). This CDR3 has 18 amino acids. Trimming removed 4 bases from V and 2 bases from J; junction bases left unmatched: 13. The RNA, 0.5 to 1 ug, was put through reverse transcription using random hexamers. TCRdb re-derived calls from the immunoSEQ multiplex PCR reads in MiXCR, one entry per CDR3 protein. Of 300,000 to 350,000 distinct CDR3 sequences in the sample, about 91% are singletons; the top ten hold around 0.07%.

The clonotype originates from a human donor with multiple sclerosis. The V and J genes are TRBV5-4 and TRBJ2-3, with 10 bases lining up with TRBD2. The sequencing input was CD4+ T cells from PBMCs. The CDR3 DNA reads TGTGCCAGCAGCACGGCACCTAGCGGGAGACTCCCCACAGATACGCAGTATTTT. This codes for CASSTAPSGRLPTDTQYF.